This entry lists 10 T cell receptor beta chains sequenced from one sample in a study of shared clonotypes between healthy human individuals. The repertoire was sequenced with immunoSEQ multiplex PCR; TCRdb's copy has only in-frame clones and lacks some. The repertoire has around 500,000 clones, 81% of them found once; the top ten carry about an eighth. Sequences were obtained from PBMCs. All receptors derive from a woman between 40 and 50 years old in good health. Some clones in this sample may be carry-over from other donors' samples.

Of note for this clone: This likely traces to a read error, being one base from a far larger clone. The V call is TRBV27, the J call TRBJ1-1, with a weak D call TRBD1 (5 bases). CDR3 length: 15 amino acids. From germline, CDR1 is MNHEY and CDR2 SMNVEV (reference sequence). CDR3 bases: TGTGCCAGCGGTTTTAGGGGCGCAGTGAACACTGAAGCTTTCTTT. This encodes CASGFRGAVNTEAFF.

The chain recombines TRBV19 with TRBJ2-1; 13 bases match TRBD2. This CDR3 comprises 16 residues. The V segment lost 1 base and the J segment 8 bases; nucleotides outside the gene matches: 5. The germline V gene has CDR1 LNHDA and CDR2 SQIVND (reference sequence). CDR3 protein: CASSIGGTSGIYEQFF. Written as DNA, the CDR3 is TGTGCCAGTAGTATAGGGGGGACTAGCGGGATTTATGAGCAGTTCTTC.

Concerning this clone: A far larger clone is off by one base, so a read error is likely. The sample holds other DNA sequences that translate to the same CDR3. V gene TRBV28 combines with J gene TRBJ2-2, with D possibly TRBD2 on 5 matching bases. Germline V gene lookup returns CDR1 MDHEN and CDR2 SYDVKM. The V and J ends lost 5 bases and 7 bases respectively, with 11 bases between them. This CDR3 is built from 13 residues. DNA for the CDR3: TGTGCCAGCAGTCGAGTTGGGAGCGGGGAGCTGTTTTTT. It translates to CASSRVGSGELFF.

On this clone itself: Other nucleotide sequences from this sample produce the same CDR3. CDR3 region: CASSLRQNTEAFF. CDR3 coding DNA: TGTGCCAGCAGTTTAAGACAGAACACTGAAGCTTTCTTT. The chain uses TRBV27 and TRBJ1-1, with D hard to call. The CDR3 runs to 13 residues. The V end was cut by 2 bases, the J end by 1 base, with 5 bases between. CDR1 and CDR2 from the germline V gene are MNHEY and SMNVEV (reference sequence).

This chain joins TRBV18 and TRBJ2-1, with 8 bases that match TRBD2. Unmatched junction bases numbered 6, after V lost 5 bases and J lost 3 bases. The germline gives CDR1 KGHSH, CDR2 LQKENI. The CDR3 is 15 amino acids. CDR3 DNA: TGTGCCAGCTCAGACCCGGGACTAGTCTACAATGAGCAGTTCTTC. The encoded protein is CASSDPGLVYNEQFF.

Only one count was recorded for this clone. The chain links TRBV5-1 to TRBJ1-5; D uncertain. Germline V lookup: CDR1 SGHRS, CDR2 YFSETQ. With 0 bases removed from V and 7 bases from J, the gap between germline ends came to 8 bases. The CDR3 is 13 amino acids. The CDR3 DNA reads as TGCGCCAGCAGCTTGGTGCCCGGGCAGCCCCAGCATTTT. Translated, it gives CASSLVPGQPQHF.

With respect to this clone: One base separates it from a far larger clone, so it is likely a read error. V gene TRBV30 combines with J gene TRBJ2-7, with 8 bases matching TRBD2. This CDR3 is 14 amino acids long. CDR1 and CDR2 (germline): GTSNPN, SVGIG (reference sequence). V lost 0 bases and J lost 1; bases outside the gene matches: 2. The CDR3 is CAWSVLAESYEQYF. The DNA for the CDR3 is TGTGCCTGGAGTGTACTAGCGGAGTCCTACGAGCAGTACTTC.

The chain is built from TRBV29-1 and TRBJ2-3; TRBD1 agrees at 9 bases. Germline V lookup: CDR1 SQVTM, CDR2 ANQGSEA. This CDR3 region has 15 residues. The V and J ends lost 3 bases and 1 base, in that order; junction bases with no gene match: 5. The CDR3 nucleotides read TGCAGCGTTGACGGGACAGGGATCCGCACAGATACGCAGTATTTT. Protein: CSVDGTGIRTDTQYF.

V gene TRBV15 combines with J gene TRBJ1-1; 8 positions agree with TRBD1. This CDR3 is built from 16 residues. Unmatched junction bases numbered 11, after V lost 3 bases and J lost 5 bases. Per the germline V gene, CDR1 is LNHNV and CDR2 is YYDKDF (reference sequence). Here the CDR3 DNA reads TGTGCCACCAGCAGGTGGGACAGGCCCCTGGGAACTGAAGCTTTCTTT. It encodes CATSRWDRPLGTEAFF.

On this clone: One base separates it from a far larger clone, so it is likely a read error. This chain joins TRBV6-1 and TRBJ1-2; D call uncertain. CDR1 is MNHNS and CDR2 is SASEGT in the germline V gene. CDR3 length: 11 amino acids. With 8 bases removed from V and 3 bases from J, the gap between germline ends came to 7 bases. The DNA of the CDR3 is TGTGCCAGCCGCATCGACTATGGCTACACCTTC. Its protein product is CASRIDYGYTF.